What follows describes a single T cell receptor (beta chain). This clone is identified as medium-sized (0.01 to 0.1%). No base quality values were provided; no much bigger clone lies one nucleotide off. This entry comes from a study of graft-versus-host responses after intestinal transplantation (dated by TCRdb to the early 2020s). About the full investigation: Multivisceral, liver-intestinal, or isolated intestinal transplants were received by the recipients. The cohort enrolled 24 intestinal transplant recipients, one of whom was a retransplant, and a few patients without pretransplant specimens were excluded. Bulk TCR-beta CDR3 sequencing was used to track graft-versus-host and host-versus-graft alloreactive T cell clones in the graft, circulation and bone marrow after intestinal transplantation. Every recipient was given anti-thymocyte globulin induction, followed by approximately 3 years of maintenance tacrolimus and steroids. To identify alloreactive clones, pre-transplant mixed lymphocyte reaction products were sequenced and then compared with unstimulated pre-transplant donor and recipient T cells. Samples from three later patients were sequenced in-house on an Illumina MiSeq with MiXCR processing rather than by the commercial service. Donor T cell macrochimerism was defined as a peak of at least 4% donor T cells among recipient peripheral blood mononuclear cells.

The meaning of the sample's time point label: cells obtained before transplantation from donor or recipient. Mixed lymphocyte reactions plated some 200,000 CFSE-labeled pre-transplant responders with some 200,000 irradiated violet-dye-labeled stimulators and were cultured for roughly 6 days. After the mixed lymphocyte reaction, proliferating CD3+CD4+CFSE-low and CD3+CD8+CFSE-low responder cells were FACS-sorted on a BD Influx sorter. The library was obtained by the immunoSEQ multiplex PCR assay. For most patients, genomic DNA was isolated with the Qiagen DNeasy Blood and Tissue Kit and sent frozen to Adaptive Biotechnologies for TCR sequencing. For most patients, high-throughput TCR-beta CDR3 sequencing of genomic DNA was performed by Adaptive Biotechnologies. Per the original workflow: Adaptive's ImmunoSEQ software was the source of the TCR sequencing data for over 15 patients, while three other patients were processed with MiXCR and VDJtools. To correct CD4 versus CD8 sorting errors, any sequence found in both subsets at a frequency ratio below 5:1 was removed. CDR3 nucleotide sequences shared by donor and recipient were removed because the origin of these sequences could not be assigned. To be classed as alloreactive, a clone needed at least 2-fold expansion over unstimulated cells and a minimum CFSE-low frequency of 0.002% (template counts) or 0.001% (read counts). Clones detected in sequenced pre-transplant spleen, lymph node, or MLR CFSE-low populations of the donor or recipient were defined as mappable. The cumulative frequency of alloreactive clones was calculated as a percentage of all sequences, weighted by copy number. Not all clones reach the TCRdb copy of this immuneACCESS table, which keeps in-frame sequences only. Checked studies attribute under half of the gap to unresolved V genes and leave the rest unexplained. V and J calls and clone size are given by that table; D and trimming were obtained from the DNA. Recorded for this sample are approximately 18,000 clones; 35% to 40% of them occurred a single time. Of the sample, about 2% falls within the top ten clones.

Broader findings and caveats from the paper: In the allografts of patients with donor T cell macrochimerism, GvH to HvG T cell clonal ratios were high. The relatively low number and heterogeneity of intestinal transplant patients limited the conclusions. GvH clones were detected in recipient bone marrow, and some of these GvH clones were observed earlier in ileal mucosa or blood, consistent with an intestinal mucosal origin. Peak levels of circulating GvH clones were associated with declines in HvG clones early after transplant.

Clipping removes 0 bases from V and 6 bases from J, with 6 as the unmatched junction base count. CDR1 and CDR2 are drawn from the germline V gene: MNHEY, SVGAGI. The CDR3 holds 15 amino acids from the cysteine to the phenylalanine. The kept DNA is CDR3 alone, 45 bases in frame from the first base. The specimen was alloreactive CD4+ T cells from a mixed lymphocyte reaction culture, collected before transplantation. Taken with the paper, the label for cell subset or site translates to: CFSE-low proliferating T cells sorted from roughly six-day pre-transplant mixed lymphocyte reaction (GvH or HvG direction). The sequence joins TRBV6-5 to TRBJ2-7; 9 bases in the middle match TRBD1. The sequence came from a human patient who was an organ donor for intestinal transplantation. The DNA sequence is as follows: TGTGCCAGCAGTTACTCGATACAGGGGGCAGTCGAGCAGTACTTC. It translates to CASSYSIQGAVEQYF.